This TCR beta chain was sequenced during a study of CD8 T cells in ankylosing spondylitis. Study outcomes and limitations: From matched ankylosing spondylitis synovial fluid, disease-linked clones were reportedly recovered at significantly enriched levels.

This clonotype turned up a few times. Its antigen remains unknown. Researchers built TCR beta libraries using quantitative 5'-RACE with molecular barcodes. TCRdb processed the 5' RACE reads anew with MiXCR; each CDR3 protein has one entry. The data contain 250,000 to 400,000 distinct CDR3 sequences, approximately 10% of them seen just once; the ten biggest clones take up roughly 9.5%. The germline V gene encodes CDR1 MNHEY and CDR2 SMNVEV (reference sequence). V lost 5 bases, J lost 5 bases, and 17 bases stayed unmatched. This CDR3 comprises 17 residues. Sequencing input: blood, either unsorted or a sorted T cell fraction (not recorded which). This clonotype was sampled from a female donor with ankylosing spondylitis or in good health (not recorded which). The chain is built from TRBV27 and TRBJ2-5, with 7 bases aligning to TRBD1. In nucleotides, the CDR3 is TGTGCCAGCAGTCGGCTTGGGACAGCCCGTCAACGGGAGACCCAGTACTTC. This translates into CASSRLGTARQRETQYF.